This T cell receptor beta chain emerged from a study of identical twins. Study-level points and caveats: Cord blood beta clonotypes that were abundant carried fewer insertions, and memory repertoires showed no such trend. Out-of-frame sharing of TCR alpha in monozygotic twins was underestimated by models. Where out-of-frame alpha sequences were twin-shared, they showed excess low generation probability. Weaker excess sharing between twins was seen in beta out-of-frame sequences.

The germline V gene encodes CDR1 SQVTM and CDR2 ANQGSEA. The CDR3 spans 13 residues. V shed 5 bases and J shed 2 bases, with 12 bases lying between them. TCRdb used MiXCR to reprocess the 5' RACE reads, holding one entry per CDR3 protein. The top ten hold roughly 6.8% of the sample, which has over 250,000 distinct CDR3 sequences, roughly 9.8% seen once. As concerns this clonotype: Antigen specificity is unknown.

These data were also filed under a second study, of yellow fever vaccine responses in identical twins.

The sequence came from a woman aged 18-29 years in good health. The material sequenced was CD8+ T cells sorted from blood. V usage is TRBV29-1 and J usage is TRBJ2-5; D remains unclear. CDR3 loop: CSVYDGLQETQYF. The CDR3 nucleotides are TGCAGCGTTTACGATGGGCTGCAAGAGACCCAGTACTTC.